This TCR beta chain was identified in a study of T-cell memory formation after mild COVID-19. The overall study: TCR clusters largely stayed donor specific. Findings of the study overall: Mostly located in CM and EM were contracting CD4+ clones, with contracting CD8+ clones located in EMRA. What remained unconfirmed was the SARS-CoV-2 specificity of second-wave clones peaking on day 37.

In the case of this clonotype: No antigen is known for it.

Germline CDR1 LGHDT, CDR2 YNNKEL (reference sequence). This CDR3 is 15 amino acids long. Deletions cut 0 bases from V and 2 bases from J, with 11 bases between. A single record per CDR3 protein comes from TCRdb applying MiXCR to the 5' RACE reads. The table includes 140,000 to 150,000 distinct CDR3 sequences, about 5.5% detected once. V usage is TRBV3-1 and J usage is TRBJ2-7, with a weak D call TRBD1 (5 bases). The receptor was isolated from an adult woman who had mild COVID-19 (a few samples of this study predate the infection). Cell type and time point are not known. Material for sequencing was PBMCs or a T cell subset sorted from them (not recorded which). The CDR3 bases are TGTGCCAGCAGCCAAGATCCGTGGGGCACCTACGAGCAGTACTTC. Translating it yields CASSQDPWGTYEQYF.